This entry lists 20 T cell receptor beta chains sequenced from one sample in a study of beta chain features in type 1 diabetes. Study-level findings and limits: There was a moderate but significant shortening of TCRB CDR3s in all four CD4+ subsets of Type 1 diabetes patients.

The whole isolated RNA underwent reverse transcription, so sequencing captured expressed TCRB transcripts. The method was immunoSEQ multiplex PCR; TCRdb's version includes in-frame clones alone and lacks a portion of them. The table has approximately 170,000 clones, around 8% seen once; the top ten hold more than 0.75%. Antigens of these TCRs are unknown. Sequencing was done on a sample of central memory CD4+ T cells from blood. The receptor source for this set is a woman in her thirties or forties with type 1 diabetes.

This clone was counted only a few times. The sample contains more than one DNA sequence encoding this CDR3. The chain links TRBV2 to TRBJ2-7; D not certain. V was pared by 6 bases and J by 3 bases, with 6 bases between. The CDR3 is 11 amino acids. Germline CDR1 SNHLY, CDR2 FYNNEI. CDR3 sequence reads: CASSASYEQYF. CDR3 in DNA: TGTGCCAGCAGCGCCAGCTACGAGCAGTACTTC.

Of note for this clone: Within the sample, other DNA sequences also encode this same CDR3. The chain links TRBV11-2 to TRBJ2-1; TRBD2 agrees at 9 bases. The V segment lost 5 bases and the J segment 2 bases; nucleotides outside the gene matches: 4. Germline V gene data show CDR1 as SGHAT and CDR2 as FQNNGV. The CDR3 covers 15 residues. In DNA, the CDR3 is TGTGCCAGCAGCCCGACTAGCGGTACCTACAATGAGCAGTTCTTC. It is translated as CASSPTSGTYNEQFF.

This chain connects TRBV5-1 to TRBJ2-1; a possible D gene is TRBD2 (6 bases). The germline CDR1 and CDR2 sequences are SGHRS and YFSETQ. V lost 4 bases and J lost 6, with 17 bases in between. The CDR3 has 15 residues. CDR3 sequence reads: CASSLRDSGRNEQFF. The DNA for the CDR3 is TGCGCCAGCAGCCTCCGGGACTCAGGTCGCAATGAGCAGTTCTTC.

The chain employs TRBV5-4 and TRBJ2-1, with 7 bases fitting TRBD1. The CDR3 is 13 residues long. The J segment lost 9 bases and the V segment lost 1 base, leaving 4 bases of the junction unmatched. Per the germline V gene, CDR1 is SGHNT and CDR2 is YYREEE (reference sequence). CDR3 in amino acids: CASSLQGVGEQFF. CDR3 nucleotide sequence: TGTGCCAGCAGCTTGCAGGGGGTAGGTGAGCAGTTCTTC.

V and J are TRBV4-3 and TRBJ2-7, with 7 positions matching TRBD1. Germline values: CDR1 LGHNA, CDR2 YSLEER. V shed 0 bases and J 5 bases; nucleotides not matched to a gene: 10. The CDR3 has 16 amino acids. This CDR3 reads CASSQDLRGTANEQYF. CDR3 DNA sequence: TGCGCCAGCAGCCAAGATCTTAGGGGGACAGCCAACGAGCAGTACTTC.

V is TRBV27 and J is TRBJ1-4, with 8 positions matching TRBD1. J gave up 11 bases and V 5 bases, and 13 bases lay outside the gene matches. The germline V gene encodes CDR1 MNHEY and CDR2 SMNVEV (reference sequence). The CDR3 spans 15 residues. In DNA, the CDR3 is TGTGCCAGCAGTCCCCCGGGGCAGGGGGCTCGGAAACTGTTTTTT. Protein product: CASSPPGQGARKLFF. The complete variable domain, with remaining parts taken from reference TRBV27 and TRBJ1-4, reads EAQVTQNPRYLITVTGKKLTVTCSQNMNHEYMSWYRQDPGLGLRQIYYSMNVEVTDKGDVPEGYKVSRKEKRNFPLILESPSPNQTSLYFCASSPPGQGARKLFFGSGTQLSVL.

This clone was found many times. CDR3 bases: TGTGCGGCGGGCCGGTATAATTCACCCCTCCACTTT. It codes for CAAGRYNSPLHF. V gene TRBV5-6 combines with J gene TRBJ1-6; no firm D call. CDR1 and CDR2 (germline): SGHDT, YYEEEE. The CDR3 is 12 residues long.

V usage is TRBV28 and J usage is TRBJ2-7, with D hard to call. V gave up 2 bases and J gave up 1 base, with 6 bases separating them. Germline CDR1 is MDHEN and CDR2 is SYDVKM. This CDR3 comprises 13 residues. The chain's CDR3 is CASSLGPSYEQYF. The CDR3 DNA reads as TGTGCCAGCAGTTTAGGGCCTTCCTACGAGCAGTACTTC.

J is TRBJ2-2 and V is TRBV29-1, with D unclear. Per the germline V gene, CDR1 is SQVTM and CDR2 is ANQGSEA. V lost 5 bases to trimming and J lost 0 bases, with 10 bases between them. There are 14 residues in the CDR3. The CDR3 protein is CSVLVTANTGELFF. For the CDR3, the DNA is TGCAGCGTTTTGGTCACTGCGAACACCGGGGAGCTGTTTTTT.

This clone was detected only a few times. The J gene is TRBJ2-2, the V gene TRBV9, with D possibly matching TRBD2 (5 bases). Trimming pared 0 bases from V and 7 bases from J, leaving 10 bases between. The CDR3 has 14 amino acids. The germline V gene encodes CDR1 SGDLS and CDR2 YYNGEE. The CDR3 reads CASSVVDEGGELFF. DNA for the CDR3: TGTGCCAGCAGCGTAGTTGACGAGGGCGGGGAGCTGTTTTTT.

The chain combines TRBV5-1 with TRBJ1-1; the match to TRBD1 covers 7 bases. The CDR3 has 13 residues. V dropped 9 bases and J dropped 0; count of bases not matched to a gene: 5. The V gene's germline CDR1 is SGHRS and CDR2 YFSETQ. CDR3 sequence: CANPTGLNTEAFF. Here the CDR3 DNA reads TGCGCCAACCCGACAGGGTTGAACACTGAAGCTTTCTTT.

This clone turned up a few times. The rearrangement uses TRBV19 and TRBJ2-5; 11 nucleotides match TRBD1. J was trimmed by 4 bases and V by 10 bases; bases with no gene match: 5. Germline V gives CDR1 LNHDA, CDR2 SQIVND (reference sequence). This CDR3 spans 13 amino acids. The CDR3 nucleotides are TGTGCCACGCGGACAGGGGGCTTAGAGACCCAGTACTTC. It translates to CATRTGGLETQYF.

The chain combines TRBV9 with TRBJ2-5; 7 bases align to TRBD1. The DNA end is a closer match to TRBJ2-7, so the J assignment may be wrong. Germline loops: CDR1 SGDLS, CDR2 YYNGEE. The CDR3 runs 15 residues. CDR3 coding DNA: TGTGCCAGCAGCGTTCAGGGGACAGCCTCCTACGAGCAGTACTTC. Translation gives CASSVQGTASYEQYF.

The chain carries TRBV9 and TRBJ1-4; 7 bases align to TRBD1. The CDR3 spans 15 residues. V was pared by 3 bases and J by 6 bases, with 8 bases of the junction left unmatched. The V gene's germline CDR1 is SGDLS and CDR2 YYNGEE. CDR3 bases: TGTGCCAGCAGCGACGGGGACAGCTGGGATGAAAAACTGTTTTTT. It encodes CASSDGDSWDEKLFF.

A few counts support this clone. This chain uses TRBV29-1 with TRBJ1-5; possible D gene TRBD1, 6 bases. V shed 2 bases and J shed 7 bases, with 12 bases lying between them. CDR3 length: 13 residues. Germline CDR1 reads SQVTM; CDR2 reads ANQGSEA. The CDR3 DNA reads TGCAGCGTTGAAAGGGGGAACGGGCAGCCCCAGCATTTT. It codes for CSVERGNGQPQHF.

This clone has only a few counts. The chain links TRBV5-6 to TRBJ2-7; D is undetermined. CDR3 length: 14 amino acids. Deletions cut 4 bases from V and 3 bases from J, with 14 bases between. Germline V gives CDR1 SGHDT, CDR2 YYEEEE. Here the CDR3 reads CASSRRTNYYEQYF. For the CDR3, the DNA is TGTGCCAGCAGCCGAAGAACCAACTACTACGAGCAGTACTTC.

In its sample, this clone was seen a few times. This rearrangement joins TRBV2 to TRBJ2-1, with 11 bases identical to TRBD2. The V and J ends lost 4 bases and 7 bases, in that order; junction bases with no gene match: 6. Germline CDR1 and CDR2: SNHLY and FYNNEI. This CDR3 spans 15 amino acids. The CDR3 coding sequence is TGTGCCAGCAGTGCGACTAGCGGGAACCCTAATGAGCAGTTCTTC. Amino acid sequence: CASSATSGNPNEQFF.

In its sample, this clone was seen a few times. The V and J genes are TRBV7-8 and TRBJ1-3; D remains ambiguous. CDR1 and CDR2 from the germline V gene are SGHVS and FQNEAQ. The germline V and J ends were trimmed by 5 bases and 4 bases, with 18 bases remaining between them. CDR3 length: 16 residues. In DNA, the CDR3 is TGTGCCAGCAGCACCTCAACGAGTCTGAAGGGAAACACCATATATTTT. Translated: CASSTSTSLKGNTIYF.

The chain couples TRBV25-1 to TRBJ1-6; TRBD1 might be the D (6 bases). V lost 6 bases and J lost 10, with 16 bases in between. Germline CDR1 and CDR2: MGHDK and SYGVNS. This CDR3 spans 14 amino acids. CDR3 nucleotide sequence: TGTGCCAGCAGCCGGGGGGCCCCGGGATCACCCCTCCACTTT. As protein: CASSRGAPGSPLHF.

This chain links TRBV5-6 with TRBJ2-1; 9 positions match TRBD2. The germline CDR1 and CDR2 sequences are SGHDT and YYEEEE. Germline trimming cut 3 bases from V and 8 bases from J; bases unmatched to any gene: 9. This CDR3 comprises 15 residues. The CDR3 region has the DNA TGTGCCAGCAGCTGGGGCGGGGGGGCCGTAGATGAGCAGTTCTTC. Its translation: CASSWGGGAVDEQFF.